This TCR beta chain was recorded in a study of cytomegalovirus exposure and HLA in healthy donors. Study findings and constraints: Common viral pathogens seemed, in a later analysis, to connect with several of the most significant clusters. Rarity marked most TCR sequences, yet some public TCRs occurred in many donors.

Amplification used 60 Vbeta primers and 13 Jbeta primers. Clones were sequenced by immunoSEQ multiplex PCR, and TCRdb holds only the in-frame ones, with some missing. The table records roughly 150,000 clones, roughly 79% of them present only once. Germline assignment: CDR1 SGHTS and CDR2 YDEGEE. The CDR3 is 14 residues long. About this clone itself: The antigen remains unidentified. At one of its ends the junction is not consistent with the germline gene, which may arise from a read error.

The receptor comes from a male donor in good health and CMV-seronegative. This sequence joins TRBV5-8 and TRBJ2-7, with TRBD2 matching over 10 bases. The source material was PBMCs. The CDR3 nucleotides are TGTGCCAGCAGCTTGGGGCTAGCGGGAGCCGAGCAGCACTTC. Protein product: CASSLGLAGAEQHF.